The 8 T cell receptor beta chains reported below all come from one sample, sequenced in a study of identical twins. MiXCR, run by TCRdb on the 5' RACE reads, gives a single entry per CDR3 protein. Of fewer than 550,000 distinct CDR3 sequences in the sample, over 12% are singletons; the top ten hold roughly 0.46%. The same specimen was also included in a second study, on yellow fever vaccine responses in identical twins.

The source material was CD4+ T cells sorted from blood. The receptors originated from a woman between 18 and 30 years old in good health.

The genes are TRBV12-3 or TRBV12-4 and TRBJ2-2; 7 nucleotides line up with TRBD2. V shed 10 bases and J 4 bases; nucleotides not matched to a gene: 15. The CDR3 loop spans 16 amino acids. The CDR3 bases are TGTGCCACAGTTCCAGGCGGAGCGGGGCGCACCGGGGAGCTGTTTTTT. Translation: CATVPGGAGRTGELFF.

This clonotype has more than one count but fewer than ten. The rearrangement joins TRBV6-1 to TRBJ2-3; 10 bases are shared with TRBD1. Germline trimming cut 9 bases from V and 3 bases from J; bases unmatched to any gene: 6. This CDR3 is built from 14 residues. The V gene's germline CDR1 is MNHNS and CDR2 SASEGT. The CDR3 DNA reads TGTGCCAGTCAGGGACAGGGGAGGACAGATACGCAGTATTTT. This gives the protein CASQGQGRTDTQYF.

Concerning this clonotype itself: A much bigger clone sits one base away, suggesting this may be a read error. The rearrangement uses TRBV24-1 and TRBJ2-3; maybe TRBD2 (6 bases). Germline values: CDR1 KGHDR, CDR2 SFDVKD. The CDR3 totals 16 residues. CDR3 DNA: TGTGCCACCAGTGTCGGGGGTCCCTATCCCACAGATACGCGGTATTTT. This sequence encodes CATSVGGPYPTDTRYF.

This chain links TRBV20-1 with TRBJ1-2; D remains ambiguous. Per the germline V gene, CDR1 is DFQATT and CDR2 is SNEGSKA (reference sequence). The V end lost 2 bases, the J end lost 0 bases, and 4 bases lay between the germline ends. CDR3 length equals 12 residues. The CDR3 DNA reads TGCAGTGCTAGATTGGCTAACTATGGCTACACCTTC. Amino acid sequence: CSARLANYGYTF.

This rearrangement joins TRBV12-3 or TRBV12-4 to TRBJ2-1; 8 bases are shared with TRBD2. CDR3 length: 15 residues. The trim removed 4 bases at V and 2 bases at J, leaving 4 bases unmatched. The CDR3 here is CASSSSGSTYNEQFF. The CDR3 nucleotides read TGTGCCAGCAGTTCCAGCGGGAGCACCTACAATGAGCAGTTCTTC.

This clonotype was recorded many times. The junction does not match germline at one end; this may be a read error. The DNA for the CDR3 is TGTGCCAGCAGCTTAGGGTCGGAAGCTTTCTTT. Translation gives CASSLGSEAFF. The J gene is TRBJ1-1, the V gene TRBV12-3 or TRBV12-4; D unclear. The CDR3 is made up of 11 amino acids.

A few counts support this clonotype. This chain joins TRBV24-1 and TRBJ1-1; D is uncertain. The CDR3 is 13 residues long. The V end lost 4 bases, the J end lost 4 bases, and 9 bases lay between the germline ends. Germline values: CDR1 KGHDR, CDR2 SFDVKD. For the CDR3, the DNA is TGTGCCACCAGTGACCTCCACCGCACTGAAGCTTTCTTT. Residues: CATSDLHRTEAFF.

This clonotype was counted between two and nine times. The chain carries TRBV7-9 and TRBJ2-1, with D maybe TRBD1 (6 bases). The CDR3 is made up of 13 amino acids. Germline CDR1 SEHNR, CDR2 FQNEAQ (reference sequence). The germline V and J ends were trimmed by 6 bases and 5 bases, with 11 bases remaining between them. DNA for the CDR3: TGTGCCAGCAGTAGGGGGACCAACAATGAGCAGTTCTTC. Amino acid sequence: CASSRGTNNEQFF.